Listed here are 2 T cell receptor beta chains from one sample, sequenced in a study of T cells in women clearing cervical HPV infection (dated by TCRdb to the late 2010s). Library creation used the immunoSEQ multiplex PCR assay. TCRdb provides this immuneACCESS table in a form limited to in-frame rearrangements. Some clones are lacking; in checked studies, under half of them reflect an unresolved V gene, and why the rest are absent is not known. The table for this sample shows about 25,000 clones. The top ten clonotypes cover approximately 3.7% of the sample. Source material: blood buffy coat. Receptor source: a woman aged 18 to 75 with a cervical HPV16 infection that either progressed to CIN3+ or cleared (not recorded which).

Turning to this clone: The sequenced fragment ends 3 residues before the CDR3 boundary, so the rest is inferred from the germline J gene. V usage is TRBV7-9 and J usage is TRBJ2-2, with a tentative D call TRBD1 (6 bases). The CDR3 sequence is 11 residues long. Germline CDR1 is SEHNR and CDR2 is FQNEAQ (reference sequence). CDR3 DNA (partial): TGTGCCACCCAAGGGGGTGAAAAG. It encodes CATQGGEK. The whole CDR3 protein reads CATQGGEKLFF.

Note on this clone: The read finishes 3 residues shy of the CDR3 end, and the germline J gene is used to complete it. This chain links TRBV20-1 with TRBJ1-1; possibly TRBD1 for D (5 bases). Germline V gene sequence: CDR1 DFQATT, CDR2 SNEGSKA (reference sequence). The CDR3 covers 18 residues. Deletions cut 2 bases from V and 6 bases from J, with 28 bases between. The part of the CDR3 DNA that was read is TGCAGTGCTAGACCTAGGAGGGGCAGGGTTTACGAGTGGGCTGAA. Protein product: CSARPRRGRVYEWAE. In full, the CDR3 reads CSARPRRGRVYEWAEAFF.